Given below is one T cell receptor (beta chain) in context. Its antigen remains unknown. The method was immunoSEQ multiplex PCR; TCRdb's version includes in-frame clones alone and lacks a portion of them. The table has around 110,000 clones, more than 85% seen once. This sample was included in a study of T cell repertoires and HLA-DP antigens. Study overall: Transduced HeLa cells presented HLA-DP to CD4+ T cells. The donors, ranging 18-to-29 to 60-to-69 years, included a couple of males and one female. Pre-culture CD4+ samples used about 1,200 ng DNA versus about 200 ng for CD137+CD4+ sorts. Whole-study results and caveats: A non-physiological HeLa system presented antigen to total CD4+ responders.

The CDR3 totals 14 residues. Germline values: CDR1 LNHDA, CDR2 SQIVND (reference sequence). Losses at the gene ends were 6 bases for V and 3 bases for J; bases not matched to a gene: 5. The chain combines TRBV19 with TRBJ1-3; 7 bases are shared with TRBD1. This clonotype was sampled from a woman in her late teens or twenties in good health and CMV-seronegative. The sequenced material came from CD4+ T cells from PBMCs. DNA for the CDR3: TGTGCCAGTAGGGCAGGGACAGTTGGAAACACCATATATTTT. Translation: CASRAGTVGNTIYF.